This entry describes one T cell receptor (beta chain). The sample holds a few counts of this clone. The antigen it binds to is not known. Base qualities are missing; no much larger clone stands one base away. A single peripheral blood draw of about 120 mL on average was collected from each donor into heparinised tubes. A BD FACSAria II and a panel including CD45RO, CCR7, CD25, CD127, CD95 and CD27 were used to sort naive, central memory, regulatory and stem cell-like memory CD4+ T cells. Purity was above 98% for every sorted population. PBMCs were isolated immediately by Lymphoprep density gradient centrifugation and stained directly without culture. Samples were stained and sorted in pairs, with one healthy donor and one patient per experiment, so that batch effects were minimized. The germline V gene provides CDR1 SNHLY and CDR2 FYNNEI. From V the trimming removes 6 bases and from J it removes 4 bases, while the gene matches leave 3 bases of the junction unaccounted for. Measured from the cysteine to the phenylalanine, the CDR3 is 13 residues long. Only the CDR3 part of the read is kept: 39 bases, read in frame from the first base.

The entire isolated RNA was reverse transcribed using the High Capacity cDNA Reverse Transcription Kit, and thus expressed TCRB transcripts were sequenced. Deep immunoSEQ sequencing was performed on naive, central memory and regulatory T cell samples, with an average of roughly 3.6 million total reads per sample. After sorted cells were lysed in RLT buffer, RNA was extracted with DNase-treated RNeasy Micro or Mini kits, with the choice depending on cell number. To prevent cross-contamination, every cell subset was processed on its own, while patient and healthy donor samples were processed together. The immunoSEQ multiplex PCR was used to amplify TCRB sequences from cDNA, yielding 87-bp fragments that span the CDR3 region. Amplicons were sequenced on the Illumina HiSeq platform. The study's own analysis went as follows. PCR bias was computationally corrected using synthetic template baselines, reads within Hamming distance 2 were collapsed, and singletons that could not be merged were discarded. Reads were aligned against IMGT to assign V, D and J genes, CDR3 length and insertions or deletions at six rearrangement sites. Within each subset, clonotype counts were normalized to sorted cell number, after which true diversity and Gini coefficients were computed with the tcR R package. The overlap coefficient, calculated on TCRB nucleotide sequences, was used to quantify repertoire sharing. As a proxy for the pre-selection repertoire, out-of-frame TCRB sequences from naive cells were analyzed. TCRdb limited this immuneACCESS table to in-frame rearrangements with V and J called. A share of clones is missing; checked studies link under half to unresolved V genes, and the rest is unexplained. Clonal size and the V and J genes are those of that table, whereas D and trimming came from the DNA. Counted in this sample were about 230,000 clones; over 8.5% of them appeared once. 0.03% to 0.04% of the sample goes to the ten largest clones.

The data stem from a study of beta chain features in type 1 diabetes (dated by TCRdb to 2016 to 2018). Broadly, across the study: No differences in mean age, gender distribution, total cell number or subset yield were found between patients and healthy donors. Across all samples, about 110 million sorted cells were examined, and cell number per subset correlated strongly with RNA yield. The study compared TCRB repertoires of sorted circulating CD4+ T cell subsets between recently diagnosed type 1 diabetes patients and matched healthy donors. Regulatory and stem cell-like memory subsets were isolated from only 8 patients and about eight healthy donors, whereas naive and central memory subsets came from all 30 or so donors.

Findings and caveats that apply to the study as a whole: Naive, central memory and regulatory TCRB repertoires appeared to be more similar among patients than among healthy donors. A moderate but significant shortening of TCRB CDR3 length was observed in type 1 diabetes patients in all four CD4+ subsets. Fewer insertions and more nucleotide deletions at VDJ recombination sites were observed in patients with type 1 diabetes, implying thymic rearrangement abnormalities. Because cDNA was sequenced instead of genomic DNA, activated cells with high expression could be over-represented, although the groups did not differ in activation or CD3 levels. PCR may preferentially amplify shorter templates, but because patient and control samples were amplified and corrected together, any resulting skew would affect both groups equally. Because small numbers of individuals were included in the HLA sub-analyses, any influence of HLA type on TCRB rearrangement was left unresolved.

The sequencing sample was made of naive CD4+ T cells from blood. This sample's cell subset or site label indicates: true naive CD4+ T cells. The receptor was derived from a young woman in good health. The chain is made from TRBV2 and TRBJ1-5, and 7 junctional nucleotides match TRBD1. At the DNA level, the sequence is TGTGCCAGCAGCGGGACAGATAATCAGCCCCAGCATTTT. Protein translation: CASSGTDNQPQHF.